This TCR beta chain was sequenced during a study of blood T cell repertoires in COVID-19. Study-level background: The samples span acute and convalescent COVID-19 from the United States, Italy and Spain. PBMCs, B-cell-depleted T cells, or T cells provided the cDNA or gDNA that made up the material.

Authors' methods: Scientists estimated how many nucleated cells there were by amplifying reference gene primers. The table came from immunoSEQ multiplex PCR; TCRdb's copy has only in-frame clones and leaves some out. For V, J and clone size, that table is used; D and trimming come from the DNA. Of about 150,000 clones in the sample, roughly 87% were seen once. V was pared by 5 bases and J by 6 bases, with 19 bases between. The CDR3 is made up of 15 amino acids. Germline CDR1 reads LNHNV; CDR2 reads YYDKDF (reference sequence). Sequencing was done on a sample of peripheral blood. This rearrangement joins TRBV15 to TRBJ1-1; D not resolved. The sequence was collected from an older woman with active or convalescent COVID-19. The CDR3 loop reads CATSGNRQASSEAFF. CDR3 nucleotides: TGTGCCACCAGCGGTAACCGGCAGGCGTCCTCTGAAGCTTTCTTT.